The 32 T cell receptor beta chains listed next were all sequenced from one sample in a study of T-cell reconstitution after alpha-beta-depleted transplantation in children. Preparation of the TCRbeta library involved a method that used unique molecular identifiers. From the PCR reads, TCRdb called clonotypes with MiXCR, one entry per CDR3 protein. The sample carries 500,000 to 650,000 distinct CDR3 sequences, over 10% recorded once. The specimen was PBMCs, mostly from graft donor cells, collected 360 days after TCRalphabeta/CD19-depleted stem cell transplant. The receptor set was obtained from a male patient aged 10-17 years who had a stem cell transplant for acute myeloid leukemia, so the T cells may come from the graft donor.

This clonotype has a handful of counts. The genes are TRBV29-1 and TRBJ2-7; 7 nucleotides line up with TRBD1. This CDR3 comprises 15 residues. Germline V gene sequence: CDR1 SQVTM, CDR2 ANQGSEA. Losses at the gene ends were 4 bases for V and 0 bases for J; bases not matched to a gene: 9. Written as DNA, the CDR3 is TGCAGCGTTGGGGGTAAAGGGGGCGCCTCCTACGAGCAGTACTTC. Protein product: CSVGGKGGASYEQYF.

The chain uses TRBV28 and TRBJ2-5; no clear D. The CDR3 length is 12 residues. V was shortened by 5 bases and J by 5 bases, with 9 bases between the two germline ends. Germline CDR1 is MDHEN and CDR2 is SYDVKM. In nucleotides, the CDR3 is TGTGCCAGCAGTCTCTATCCGGAGACCCAGTACTTC. This sequence encodes CASSLYPETQYF.

This clonotype was counted at least ten times. The J gene is TRBJ2-5, the V gene TRBV29-1; D ambiguous. Germline V gives CDR1 SQVTM, CDR2 ANQGSEA. The V and J ends lost 7 bases and 7 bases respectively, with 13 bases between them. The CDR3 loop spans 11 amino acids. CDR3 DNA sequence: TGCAGCGAAGGGCCCTGGGTGACCCAGTACTTC. Protein product: CSEGPWVTQYF.

This clonotype was counted ten times or more. V and J are TRBV6-5 and TRBJ2-7; 10 positions agree with TRBD2. The CDR3 extends over 17 amino acids. Looked up from germline, CDR1 is MNHEY and CDR2 is SVGAGI. Losses at the gene ends were 6 bases for V and 6 bases for J; bases not matched to a gene: 17. The CDR3 protein is CASSPPGPSGRISEQYF. CDR3 bases: TGTGCCAGCAGCCCCCCAGGGCCTAGCGGGAGAATAAGCGAGCAGTACTTC.

This clonotype came up many times. The chain employs TRBV6-2 or TRBV6-3 and TRBJ2-1; TRBD2 agrees at 8 bases. V trimming: 2 bases; J trimming: 2 bases; junction bases outside the gene matches: 8. Germline V gene lookup returns CDR1 MNHEY and CDR2 SVGEGT. This CDR3 is built from 17 residues. CDR3 amino acids: CASSYPSSGPTYNEQFF. CDR3 coding DNA: TGTGCCAGCAGTTACCCGTCTAGCGGGCCTACCTACAATGAGCAGTTCTTC.

This clonotype came up a few times. This sequence joins TRBV29-1 and TRBJ2-5, with D unresolved. The CDR3 length is 14 residues. Germline V lookup: CDR1 SQVTM, CDR2 ANQGSEA. V shed 4 bases and J shed 4 bases, with 16 bases lying between them. This CDR3 is CSVGSAKSRETQYF. CDR3 in DNA: TGCAGCGTTGGTTCAGCAAAATCACGAGAGACCCAGTACTTC.

This clonotype was found a few times. J is TRBJ2-3 and V is TRBV11-1, with D possibly TRBD2 on 5 matching bases. Per the germline V gene, CDR1 is SGHAT and CDR2 is FQDESV (reference sequence). Trimming removed 7 bases at V and 2 bases at J, with 22 bases between. The CDR3 has 17 amino acids. The CDR3 loop reads CASTSPSPSPSTDTQYF. The CDR3 nucleotides read TGTGCCAGCACTTCCCCGTCGCCTAGCCCATCCACAGATACGCAGTATTTT.

A few counts support this clonotype. This chain joins TRBV28 and TRBJ2-4; 8 bases are shared with TRBD2. Trimming at V came to 3 bases and at J to 6 bases, leaving 10 bases not matched to a gene. Per the germline V gene, CDR1 is MDHEN and CDR2 is SYDVKM. The CDR3 is 16 amino acids. CDR3 sequence: CASSFVPGGLGNIQYF. The CDR3 nucleotides are TGTGCCAGCAGTTTTGTCCCGGGGGGGCTAGGAAACATTCAGTACTTC.

The table lists this clonotype with many counts. This chain joins TRBV27 and TRBJ1-2; D remains ambiguous. V gave up 3 bases and J gave up 4 bases, with 12 bases separating them. CDR3 size: 14 residues. Per the germline V gene, CDR1 is MNHEY and CDR2 is SMNVEV (reference sequence). CDR3 DNA: TGTGCCAGCAGTTTTTGGGGTTCGGGCTATGGCTACACCTTC. It translates to CASSFWGSGYGYTF.

This chain links TRBV7-2 with TRBJ2-7, with D perhaps matching TRBD2 (5 bases). The CDR3 loop spans 15 amino acids. Germline V gene lookup returns CDR1 SGHTA and CDR2 FQGNSA. Trimming took off 5 bases at V and 1 base at J, with 15 bases between the two ends. The CDR3 region is CASSSSTGISYEQYF. CDR3 nucleotide sequence: TGTGCCAGCAGCAGCAGTACGGGGATTTCCTACGAGCAGTACTTC.

Only a few counts were recorded for this clonotype. J is TRBJ2-1 and V is TRBV9; TRBD2 matches 14 bases. J lost 5 bases, V lost 0 bases, and 7 bases had no gene match. The germline gives CDR1 SGDLS, CDR2 YYNGEE. The CDR3 is made up of 18 amino acids. The CDR3 here is CASSVALGTSGSDNEQFF. The DNA for the CDR3 is TGTGCCAGCAGCGTAGCTCTGGGGACTAGCGGGAGTGACAATGAGCAGTTCTTC.

The chain recombines TRBV20-1 with TRBJ1-2; D perhaps matches TRBD1 (6 bases). The CDR3 extends over 15 amino acids. Trimming stripped 3 bases from V and 8 bases from J, with 22 bases between. Germline V gene sequence: CDR1 DFQATT, CDR2 SNEGSKA (reference sequence). Here the CDR3 reads CSASRTAPQLGGYTF. The CDR3 DNA reads TGCAGTGCTAGTAGGACAGCTCCCCAATTAGGCGGCTACACCTTC.

This rearrangement joins TRBV25-1 to TRBJ2-1; unclear D gene. Germline lookup yields CDR1 MGHDK and CDR2 SYGVNS. This CDR3 region has 16 residues. V lost 6 bases, J lost 3 bases, and 18 bases lay in between. The CDR3 here is CASRCGTPSCYNEQFF. CDR3 nucleotide sequence: TGTGCCAGCAGATGTGGTACACCCAGCTGCTACAATGAGCAGTTCTTC.

The chain uses TRBV20-1 and TRBJ2-3; the D call may be TRBD1 or TRBD2 (5 bases each). The CDR3 is 15 residues long. Trimming shortened V by 6 bases and J by 2 bases, and 18 bases separated the two germline ends. CDR1 DFQATT and CDR2 SNEGSKA come from the germline V gene (reference sequence). Here the CDR3 DNA reads TGCAGTGCCGGGACGGCAATAGAGCACACAGATACGCAGTATTTT. This translates into CSAGTAIEHTDTQYF.

In this sample, this clonotype turned up many times. The chain recombines TRBV6-5 with TRBJ2-1; 7 bases are shared with TRBD1. The CDR3 is 13 residues long. V dropped 9 bases and J dropped 3; count of bases not matched to a gene: 5. CDR1 and CDR2 (germline): MNHEY, SVGAGI. CDR3 coding DNA: TGTGCCAGTGGCCGGGACAGCTACAATGAGCAGTTCTTC. Amino acids: CASGRDSYNEQFF.

The CDR3 DNA reads as TGCAGCGTTGACACCCGGTTAGTAGATACTGAAGCTTTCTTT. This translates into CSVDTRLVDTEAFF. The V call is TRBV29-1, the J call TRBJ1-1, with D unclear. Trimming took 3 bases from V and 5 from J, leaving 16 bases between them. CDR1 and CDR2 from the germline V gene are SQVTM and ANQGSEA. The CDR3 has 14 residues.

This clonotype came up a few times. The genes are TRBV28 and TRBJ1-5, with D possibly being TRBD1 (6 bases). This CDR3 contains 15 residues. Germline CDR1 MDHEN, CDR2 SYDVKM. V was cut by 3 bases and J by 6 bases, with 15 bases left in between. CDR3 DNA sequence: TGTGCCAGCAGTTTGTTGGGGGCGTATAGTCAGCCCCAGCATTTT. Translated: CASSLLGAYSQPQHF.

This rearrangement joins TRBV4-3 to TRBJ2-5; the D gene is possibly TRBD2 (5 bases). Trimming shortened V by 3 bases and J by 1 base, and 15 bases separated the two germline ends. Germline lookup yields CDR1 LGHNA and CDR2 YSLEER. The CDR3 runs to 16 residues. This chain's CDR3 is CASSQVPRTFQETQYF. CDR3 coding DNA: TGCGCCAGCAGCCAGGTCCCCCGGACTTTCCAAGAGACCCAGTACTTC.

This clonotype was picked up many times. The gene calls are TRBV29-1 and TRBJ2-1; 11 bases map to TRBD2. V lost 6 bases to trimming and J lost 4 bases; unmatched junction nucleotides: 2. The CDR3 totals 13 residues. Germline V gives CDR1 SQVTM, CDR2 ANQGSEA. This chain's CDR3 is CSVGTSGYNEQFF. The DNA for the CDR3 is TGCAGCGTCGGGACTAGCGGATACAATGAGCAGTTCTTC.

Regarding this clonotype: Possible read error: a much larger clone is one base away. The J gene is TRBJ2-7, the V gene TRBV9, with 7 bases identical to TRBD2. CDR3 length: 16 residues. Unmatched junction bases numbered 11, after V lost 0 bases and J lost 5 bases. In germline, CDR1 is SGDLS, CDR2 YYNGEE. CDR3: CASSVGWPSGTNEQYF. CDR3 DNA: TGTGCCAGCAGCGTAGGATGGCCTAGCGGTACCAACGAGCAGTACTTC. Together with reference TRBV9 and TRBJ2-7, the CDR3 gives the full variable domain: DSGVTQTPKHLITATGQRVTLRCSPRSGDLSVYWYQQSLDQGLQFLIQYYNGEERAKGNILERFSAQQFPDLHSELNLSSLELGDSALYFCASSVGWPSGTNEQYFGPGTRLTVT.

This chain's CDR3 is CATRGTSEPNEQFF. In DNA form, the CDR3 reads TGTGCCACCCGGGGGACTAGTGAACCCAATGAGCAGTTCTTC. The chain is built from TRBV24-1 and TRBJ2-1, with TRBD2 identical over 8 bases. The CDR3 loop spans 14 amino acids. The V gene's germline CDR1 is KGHDR and CDR2 SFDVKD. Unmatched junction bases numbered 9, after V lost 9 bases and J lost 6 bases.

This clonotype was seen at least ten times. The chain joins TRBV4-2 to TRBJ2-1, with 8 nucleotides matching TRBD2. V dropped 5 bases and J dropped 1; count of bases not matched to a gene: 7. Germline V gene data show CDR1 as LGHNA and CDR2 as YNFKEQ. This CDR3 region has 16 residues. CDR3 nucleotides: TGTGCCAGCAGCGCCCGGGGGGGCGATTCCTACAATGAGCAGTTCTTC. It specifies CASSARGGDSYNEQFF.

This clonotype has just a few counts. V gene TRBV5-1 combines with J gene TRBJ2-4, with 10 nucleotides matching TRBD2. V dropped 3 bases and J dropped 3; count of bases not matched to a gene: 3. The CDR3 loop spans 15 amino acids. The germline gives CDR1 SGHRS, CDR2 YFSETQ. The DNA of the CDR3 is TGCGCCAGCAGCTCAGGACTAGCGGACAAAAACATTCAGTACTTC. Translation: CASSSGLADKNIQYF.

This clonotype was observed a few times. The chain has TRBV20-1 and TRBJ2-5; D possibly matches TRBD1 or TRBD2 (5 bases each). CDR1 and CDR2 from the germline V gene are DFQATT and SNEGSKA (reference sequence). The CDR3 loop spans 11 amino acids. V was clipped by 3 bases and J by 13 bases, with 15 bases between them. CDR3 bases: TGCAGTGCTAGCCCATCGGGGCCCCGGTACTTC. This codes for CSASPSGPRYF.

The chain joins TRBV10-3 to TRBJ2-3; D uncertain. Germline CDR1 reads ENHRY; CDR2 reads SYGVKD. The V gene lost 2 bases and the J gene lost 2 bases, with 11 bases spanning the gap. The CDR3 extends over 15 amino acids. CDR3 sequence (DNA): TGTGCCATCAGTGAGCCGACATTTCCCACAGATACGCAGTATTTT. Translation: CAISEPTFPTDTQYF.

The gene calls are TRBV28 and TRBJ1-4; D unclear. V was clipped by 6 bases and J by 0 bases, with 14 bases between them. Germline CDR1 reads MDHEN; CDR2 reads SYDVKM. The CDR3 sequence is 16 residues long. This CDR3 reads CASSGPHPTTNEKLFF. CDR3 coding DNA: TGTGCCAGCAGCGGGCCCCACCCGACAACTAATGAAAAACTGTTTTTT.

This clonotype was found a few times. The gene calls are TRBV7-2 and TRBJ2-7, with 8 bases aligning to TRBD2. Germline CDR1 reads SGHTA; CDR2 reads FQGNSA. V gave up 2 bases and J gave up 3 bases; unmatched junction bases: 9. The CDR3 length is 16 residues. This CDR3 reads CASSLNGLLAGYEQYF. The CDR3, as DNA: TGTGCCAGCAGCTTAAACGGCTTGCTAGCGGGCTACGAGCAGTACTTC.

This chain connects TRBV20-1 to TRBJ2-7, with D perhaps matching TRBD1 (5 bases). This CDR3 has 15 amino acids. The V end was cut by 6 bases, the J end by 2 bases, with 20 bases between. Germline CDR1 DFQATT, CDR2 SNEGSKA (reference sequence). CDR3 nucleotides: TGCAGTGCCCCTTGGGTATCGGACAAACCCTACGAGCAGTACTTC. Translation gives CSAPWVSDKPYEQYF.

The chain uses TRBV24-1 and TRBJ2-1; 10 nucleotides line up with TRBD1. Trimming cost V 4 bases and J 4 bases; bases outside gene matches: 3. This CDR3 is 15 amino acids long. Germline V gives CDR1 KGHDR, CDR2 SFDVKD. The CDR3 DNA reads TGTGCCACCAGTGAGGGGGGACAGGGGTACAATGAGCAGTTCTTC. It codes for CATSEGGQGYNEQFF.

This clonotype was recorded a few times. This sequence joins TRBV7-3 and TRBJ2-3; D is unresolved. Germline assignment: CDR1 SGHTA and CDR2 FQGTGA. Between the trimmed V and J ends, which lost 2 bases and 4 bases, there was a span of 7 bases. The CDR3 is 13 amino acids. The CDR3 region has the DNA TGTGCCAGCAGCTTATGGCCCCCAGATACGCAGTATTTT. Amino acid sequence: CASSLWPPDTQYF.

There are many counts of this clonotype. The rearrangement uses TRBV28 and TRBJ1-1; no clear D. V was pared by 1 base and J by 0 bases, with 9 bases between. Looked up from germline, CDR1 is MDHEN and CDR2 is SYDVKM. CDR3 length: 15 amino acids. CDR3 coding DNA: TGTGCCAGCAGTTTATATAGACACCTGAACACTGAAGCTTTCTTT. Translation: CASSLYRHLNTEAFF.

The gene calls are TRBV6-2 or TRBV6-3 and TRBJ2-7, with a tentative D call TRBD2 (5 bases). CDR1 and CDR2 from the germline V gene are MNHEY and SVGEGT. The CDR3 sequence is 15 residues long. Trimming took 2 bases from V and 2 from J, leaving 13 bases between them. This chain's CDR3 is CASSYVARVAYEQYF. DNA of the CDR3: TGTGCCAGCAGTTACGTCGCGAGGGTGGCCTACGAGCAGTACTTC.